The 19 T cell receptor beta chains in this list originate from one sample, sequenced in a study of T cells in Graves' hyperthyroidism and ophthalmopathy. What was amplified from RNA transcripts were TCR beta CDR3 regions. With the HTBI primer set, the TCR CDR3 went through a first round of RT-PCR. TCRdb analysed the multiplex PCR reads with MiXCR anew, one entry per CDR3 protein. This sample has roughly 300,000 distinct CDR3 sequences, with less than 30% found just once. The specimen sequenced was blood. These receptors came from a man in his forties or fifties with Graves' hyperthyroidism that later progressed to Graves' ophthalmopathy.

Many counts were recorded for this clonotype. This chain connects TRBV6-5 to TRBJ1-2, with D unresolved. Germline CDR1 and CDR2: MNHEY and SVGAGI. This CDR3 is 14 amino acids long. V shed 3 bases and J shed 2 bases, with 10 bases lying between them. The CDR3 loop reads CASSYLGINYGYTF. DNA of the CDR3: TGTGCCAGCAGTTATTTAGGGATAAACTATGGCTACACCTTC.

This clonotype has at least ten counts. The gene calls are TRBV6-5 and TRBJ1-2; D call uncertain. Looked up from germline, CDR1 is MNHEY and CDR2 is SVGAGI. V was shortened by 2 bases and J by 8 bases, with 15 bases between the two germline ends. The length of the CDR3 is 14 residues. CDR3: CASSYLRKSEGYTF. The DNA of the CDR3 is TGTGCCAGCAGTTACCTACGGAAATCGGAGGGCTACACCTTC.

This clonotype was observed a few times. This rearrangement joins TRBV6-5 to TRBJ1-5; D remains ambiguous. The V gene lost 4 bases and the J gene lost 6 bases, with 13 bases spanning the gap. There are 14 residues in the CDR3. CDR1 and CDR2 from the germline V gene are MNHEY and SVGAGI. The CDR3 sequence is CASSFVGPRQPQHF. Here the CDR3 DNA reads TGTGCCAGCAGTTTTGTCGGGCCTCGTCAGCCCCAGCATTTT.

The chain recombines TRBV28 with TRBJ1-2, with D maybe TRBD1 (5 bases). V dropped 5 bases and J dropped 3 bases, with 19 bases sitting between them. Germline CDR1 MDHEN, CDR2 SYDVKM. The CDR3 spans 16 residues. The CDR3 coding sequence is TGTGCCAGCAGTCCAATTAACTCCGGGACGGACTATGGCTACACCTTC. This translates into CASSPINSGTDYGYTF.

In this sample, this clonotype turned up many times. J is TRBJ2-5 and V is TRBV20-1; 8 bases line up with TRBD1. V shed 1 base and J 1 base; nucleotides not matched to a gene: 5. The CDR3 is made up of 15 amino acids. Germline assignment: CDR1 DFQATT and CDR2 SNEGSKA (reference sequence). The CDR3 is CSARARTGSQETQYF. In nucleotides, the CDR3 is TGCAGTGCTAGAGCCCGGACAGGGAGCCAAGAGACCCAGTACTTC.

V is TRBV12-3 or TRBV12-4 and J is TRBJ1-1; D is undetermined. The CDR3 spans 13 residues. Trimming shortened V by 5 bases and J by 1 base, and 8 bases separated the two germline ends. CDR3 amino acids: CASSRITNTEAFF. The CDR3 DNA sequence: TGTGCCAGCAGTAGAATAACGAACACTGAAGCTTTCTTT.

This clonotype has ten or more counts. Here the CDR3 reads CASSIKSGRRTGELFF. CDR3 sequence (DNA): TGCGCCAGCAGCATCAAAAGCGGGAGAAGGACCGGGGAGCTGTTTTTT. The genes are TRBV5-1 and TRBJ2-2, with 8 positions matching TRBD2. Germline V gives CDR1 SGHRS, CDR2 YFSETQ. The CDR3 consists of 16 residues. The V segment lost 4 bases and the J segment 5 bases; nucleotides outside the gene matches: 10.

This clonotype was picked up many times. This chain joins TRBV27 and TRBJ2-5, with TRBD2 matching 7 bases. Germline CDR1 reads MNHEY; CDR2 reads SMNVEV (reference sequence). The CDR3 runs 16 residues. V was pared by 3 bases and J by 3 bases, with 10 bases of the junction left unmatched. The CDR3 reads CASSLWGGRDKETQYF. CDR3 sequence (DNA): TGTGCCAGCAGTTTGTGGGGCGGGAGAGATAAAGAGACCCAGTACTTC.

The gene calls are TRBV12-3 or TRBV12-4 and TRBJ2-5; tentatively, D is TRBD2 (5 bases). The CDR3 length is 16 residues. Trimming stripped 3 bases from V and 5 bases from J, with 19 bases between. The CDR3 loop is CASSFVGAATQETQYF. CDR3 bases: TGTGCCAGCAGTTTTGTGGGAGCGGCGACGCAGGAGACCCAGTACTTC.

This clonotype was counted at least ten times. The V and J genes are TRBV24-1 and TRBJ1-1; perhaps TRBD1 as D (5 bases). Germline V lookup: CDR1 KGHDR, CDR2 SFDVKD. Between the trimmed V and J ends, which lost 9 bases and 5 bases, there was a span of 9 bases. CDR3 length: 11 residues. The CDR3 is CATDSGTEAFF. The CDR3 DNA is TGTGCCACCGACAGTGGAACTGAAGCTTTCTTT.

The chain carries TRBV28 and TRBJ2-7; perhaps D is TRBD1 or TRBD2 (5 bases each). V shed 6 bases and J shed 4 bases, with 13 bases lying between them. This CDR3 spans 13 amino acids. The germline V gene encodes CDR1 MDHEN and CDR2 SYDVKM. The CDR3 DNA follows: TGTGCCAGCAGGGGACGGGGTCGGTACGAGCAGTACTTC. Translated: CASRGRGRYEQYF.

CDR3 amino acids: CASSQRTASPVEQYF. The CDR3 coding sequence is TGCGCCAGCAGCCAGAGGACGGCTTCTCCCGTAGAGCAGTACTTC. The V call is TRBV5-1, the J call TRBJ2-7; no definite D call. V gave up 4 bases and J gave up 7 bases, with 21 bases separating them. CDR3 length equals 15 residues. The germline gives CDR1 SGHRS, CDR2 YFSETQ.

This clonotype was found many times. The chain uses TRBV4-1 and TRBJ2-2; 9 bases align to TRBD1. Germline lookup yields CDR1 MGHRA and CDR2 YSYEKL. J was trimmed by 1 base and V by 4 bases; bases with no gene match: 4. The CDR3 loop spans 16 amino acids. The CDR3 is CASSRRGQGNTGELFF. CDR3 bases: TGCGCCAGCAGCCGGAGGGGACAGGGGAACACCGGGGAGCTGTTTTTT.

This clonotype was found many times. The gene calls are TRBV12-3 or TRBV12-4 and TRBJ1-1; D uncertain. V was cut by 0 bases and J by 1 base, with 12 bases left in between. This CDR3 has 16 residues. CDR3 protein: CASSLATLTGNTEAFF. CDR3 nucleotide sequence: TGTGCCAGCAGTTTAGCGACGCTTACGGGGAACACTGAAGCTTTCTTT.

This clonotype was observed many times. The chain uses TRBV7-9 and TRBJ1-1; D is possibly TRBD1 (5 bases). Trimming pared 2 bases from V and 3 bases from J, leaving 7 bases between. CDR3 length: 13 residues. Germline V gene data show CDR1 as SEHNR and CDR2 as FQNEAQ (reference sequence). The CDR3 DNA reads TGTGCCAGCAGCTTACAGGGTCACACTGAAGCTTTCTTT. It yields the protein CASSLQGHTEAFF.

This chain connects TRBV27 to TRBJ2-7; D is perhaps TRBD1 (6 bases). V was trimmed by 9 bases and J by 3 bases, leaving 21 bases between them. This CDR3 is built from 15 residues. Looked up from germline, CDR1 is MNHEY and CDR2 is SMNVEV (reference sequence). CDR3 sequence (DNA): TGTGCCAGTCAAACTACACCCCCAGGGGTCTACGAGCAGTACTTC. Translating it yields CASQTTPPGVYEQYF.

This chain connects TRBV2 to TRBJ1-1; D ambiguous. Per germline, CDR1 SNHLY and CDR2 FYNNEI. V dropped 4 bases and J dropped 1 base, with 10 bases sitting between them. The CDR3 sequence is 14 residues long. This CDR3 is CASSVKGRNTEAFF. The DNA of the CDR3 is TGTGCCAGCAGTGTAAAAGGGCGGAACACTGAAGCTTTCTTT.

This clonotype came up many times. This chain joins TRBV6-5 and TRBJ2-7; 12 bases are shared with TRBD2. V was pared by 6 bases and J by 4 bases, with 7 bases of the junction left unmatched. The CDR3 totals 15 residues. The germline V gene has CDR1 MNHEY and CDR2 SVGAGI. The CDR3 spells CASSPRLAGVYEQYF. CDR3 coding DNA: TGTGCCAGCAGCCCCAGACTAGCGGGAGTTTACGAGCAGTACTTC.

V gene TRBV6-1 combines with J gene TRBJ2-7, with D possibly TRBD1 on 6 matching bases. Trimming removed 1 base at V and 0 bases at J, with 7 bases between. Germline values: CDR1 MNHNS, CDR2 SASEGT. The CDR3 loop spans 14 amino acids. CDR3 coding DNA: TGTGCCAGCAGTGAAGTCAGGGGCTCCTACGAGCAGTACTTC. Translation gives CASSEVRGSYEQYF.